Listed here are 4 T cell receptor beta chains from one sample, sequenced in a study of blood T cell repertoires in COVID-19. Sequencing was performed with immunoSEQ multiplex PCR; in TCRdb, only in-frame clones are kept and a portion is missing. Found here are about 150,000 clones, roughly four fifths of them singletons; the top ten hold around 28%. The sequencing input was peripheral blood. The receptors derive from an older woman with acute or convalescent COVID-19.

The rearrangement links TRBV5-1 to TRBJ2-7; tentatively, D is TRBD1 (5 bases). Looked up from germline, CDR1 is SGHRS and CDR2 is YFSETQ. The CDR3 is 14 residues long. V was cut by 3 bases and J by 2 bases, with 12 bases left in between. CDR3 DNA: TGCGCCAGCAGCTCAGGGTACAGCCCCTACGAGCAGTACTTC. It encodes CASSSGYSPYEQYF.

The V call is TRBV12-3 or TRBV12-4, the J call TRBJ1-2; 11 bases fit TRBD1. The CDR3 length is 13 residues. Losses at the gene ends were 6 bases for V and 8 bases for J; bases not matched to a gene: 5. CDR3 residues: CASSPGQGGGYTF. The CDR3 nucleotides are TGTGCCAGCAGCCCGGGACAGGGGGGCGGCTACACCTTC.

The rearrangement uses TRBV6-5 and TRBJ1-2; D not certain. The germline V and J ends were trimmed by 6 bases and 5 bases, with 13 bases remaining between them. Germline V gives CDR1 MNHEY, CDR2 SVGAGI. The CDR3 runs 13 residues. As DNA, the CDR3 is TGTGCCAGCAGAGAGGGCGTAGCTTATGGCTACACCTTC. As protein: CASREGVAYGYTF.

The chain is built from TRBV3-1 (or the pseudogene TRBV3-2) and TRBJ1-2; D not certain. Germline-derived CDR1 and CDR2 are LGHDT and YNNKEL (reference sequence). This CDR3 region has 13 residues. The V gene lost 1 base and the J gene lost 8 bases, with 11 bases spanning the gap. CDR3 bases: TGTGCCAGCAGCCAAGCCGAGGGCATAGGCTACACCTTC. Translation: CASSQAEGIGYTF.